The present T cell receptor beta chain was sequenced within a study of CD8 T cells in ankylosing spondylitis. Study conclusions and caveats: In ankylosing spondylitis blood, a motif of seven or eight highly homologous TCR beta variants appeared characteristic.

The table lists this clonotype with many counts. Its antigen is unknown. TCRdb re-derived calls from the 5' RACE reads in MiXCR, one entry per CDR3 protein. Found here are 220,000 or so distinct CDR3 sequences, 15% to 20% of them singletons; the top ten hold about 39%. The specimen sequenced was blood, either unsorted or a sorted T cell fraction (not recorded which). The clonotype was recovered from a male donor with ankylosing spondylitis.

The CDR3 DNA is TGTGCCAGCAGCTTAGAAGGCACCCCCACCGGGGAGCTGTTTTTT. Protein sequence: CASSLEGTPTGELFF. The chain recombines TRBV7-9 with TRBJ2-2, with D unresolved. Germline lookup yields CDR1 SEHNR and CDR2 FQNEAQ (reference sequence). Between the trimmed V and J ends, which lost 1 base and 4 bases, there was a span of 10 bases. This CDR3 spans 15 amino acids.